In this sample, the clone carrying this T cell receptor (beta chain) turned up once. Primed by a sample-barcoded 5' primer and a J-beta primer mix, a second PCR proceeded for 7 to 11 cycles. From the 5' RACE reads, TCRdb called clonotypes with MiXCR, one entry per CDR3 protein. The table includes about 800,000 distinct CDR3 sequences, more than 45% detected once. The CDR3 runs to 16 residues. Germline lookup yields CDR1 SGHRS and CDR2 YFSETQ. The V gene end was trimmed by 5 bases and the J gene end by 13 bases; junction bases not matched to a gene: 16. These data belong to a study of blood T cells in healthy people across ages.

The TCR comes from a man aged 30-40 years in good health. Sample: blood. The J gene is TRBJ2-1, the V gene TRBV5-1; 12 nucleotides match TRBD1. CDR3 region: CASSPTGTGGPGGQFF. CDR3 in DNA: TGCGCCAGCAGTCCGACCGGGACAGGGGGCCCAGGGGGCCAGTTCTTC.